Below, 11 T cell receptor beta chains from the same sample are listed, as sequenced in a study of identical twins. MiXCR was run by TCRdb on the 5' RACE reads, yielding one entry per CDR3 protein. There are hundreds of thousands of distinct CDR3 sequences in the sample; around 6.1% occur only once, and around 1.7% lies in the top ten. Sample: naive T cells sorted from blood. The origin of the receptors is a man younger than 35 in good health.

This clonotype appeared a few times. J is TRBJ1-4 and V is TRBV3-1; D not certain. The V end lost 7 bases, the J end lost 8 bases, and 8 bases lay between the germline ends. CDR1 LGHDT and CDR2 YNNKEL come from the germline V gene (reference sequence). The CDR3 length is 11 residues. The CDR3 region is CASKRREKLFF. In DNA, the CDR3 is TGTGCCAGCAAGAGGAGAGAAAAACTGTTTTTT.

This clonotype was recorded many times. V gene TRBV5-1 combines with J gene TRBJ2-5; TRBD1 agrees at 7 bases. Germline-derived CDR1 and CDR2 are SGHRS and YFSETQ. The ends lost 2 bases at V and 2 bases at J; junction bases unmatched: 6. The CDR3 sequence is 15 residues long. DNA of the CDR3: TGCGCCAGCAGCTTCGAACAGGGGCGGCAAGAGACCCAGTACTTC. Translated: CASSFEQGRQETQYF.

This clonotype was seen at least ten times. The rearrangement links TRBV18 to TRBJ2-1, with 13 bases lining up with TRBD2. V gave up 3 bases and J gave up 5 bases; unmatched junction bases: 4. There are 16 residues in the CDR3. Germline V CDR1 and CDR2: KGHSH, LQKENI. The CDR3 DNA sequence: TGTGCCAGCTCACCGCTGGGACTAGCGGGAAACAATGAGCAGTTCTTC. This sequence encodes CASSPLGLAGNNEQFF.

This chain links TRBV24-1 with TRBJ1-5; no reliable D call. Trimming took 3 bases from V and 6 from J, leaving 5 bases between them. Germline CDR1 KGHDR, CDR2 SFDVKD. The CDR3 contains 12 residues. CDR3 in DNA: TGTGCCACCAGTGATGGTGTTCAGCCCCAGCATTTT. Its protein is CATSDGVQPQHF.

This clonotype was counted at least ten times. This chain joins TRBV7-9 and TRBJ2-3; 9 nucleotides match TRBD2. The V gene's germline CDR1 is SEHNR and CDR2 FQNEAQ (reference sequence). The V and J ends lost 7 bases and 3 bases, in that order; junction bases with no gene match: 8. The CDR3 is made up of 15 amino acids. The CDR3 DNA is TGTGCCAGCAAGTGGGTAGCGGGAGCGACAGATACGCAGTATTTT. Its protein product is CASKWVAGATDTQYF.

This clonotype was found a few times. The chain has TRBV7-6 and TRBJ2-1; a possible D gene is TRBD2 (6 bases). Trimming took off 5 bases at V and 7 bases at J, with 21 bases between the two ends. Germline V gives CDR1 SGHVS, CDR2 FNYEAQ. This CDR3 comprises 16 residues. As DNA, the CDR3 is TGTGCCAGCAGCAAGAACTTGGCGGGACCCTCAAATGAGCAGTTCTTC. It encodes CASSKNLAGPSNEQFF. Supplemented by reference TRBV7-6 and TRBJ2-1, the full variable domain reads GAGVSQSPRYKVTKRGQDVALRCDPISGHVSLYWYRQALGQGPEFLTYFNYEAQQDKSGLPNDRFSAERPEGSISTLTIQRTEQRDSAMYRCASSKNLAGPSNEQFFGPGTRLTVL.

This clonotype was found many times. The chain carries TRBV7-2 and TRBJ2-1; D gene uncertain. In germline, CDR1 is SGHTA, CDR2 FQGNSA. The V and J ends lost 2 bases and 13 bases respectively, with 12 bases between them. This CDR3 has 12 amino acids. CDR3 sequence (DNA): TGTGCCAGCAGCTTATCTTATTCCGAACAGTTCTTC. This translates into CASSLSYSEQFF.

This clonotype was seen a few times. The V gene is TRBV6-5, the J gene TRBJ1-2, with a weak D call TRBD1 (6 bases). This CDR3 comprises 14 residues. V was pared by 0 bases and J by 8 bases, with 13 bases between. Germline V gives CDR1 MNHEY, CDR2 SVGAGI. The CDR3 protein is CASSYSQGSGGYTF. As DNA, the CDR3 is TGTGCCAGCAGTTACTCACAGGGTTCTGGGGGCTACACCTTC.

V gene TRBV5-1 combines with J gene TRBJ2-3; 13 bases align to TRBD2. In germline, CDR1 is SGHRS, CDR2 YFSETQ. This CDR3 is built from 18 residues. The V and J ends lost 0 bases and 2 bases, in that order; junction bases with no gene match: 6. CDR3 bases: TGCGCCAGCAGCTTGGGACTACTAGCGGGAGGGATCACAGATACGCAGTATTTT. Translated, it gives CASSLGLLAGGITDTQYF.

This clonotype was counted ten times or more. The chain joins TRBV7-2 to TRBJ2-5; D might be TRBD1 (6 bases). The length of the CDR3 is 14 residues. The germline V gene encodes CDR1 SGHTA and CDR2 FQGNSA. V lost 1 base, J lost 4 bases, and 10 bases lay in between. The CDR3 DNA is TGTGCCAGCAGCTTAGAAACAGGGAGAGAGACCCAGTACTTC. It encodes CASSLETGRETQYF.

This clonotype was observed at least ten times. This chain uses TRBV7-9 with TRBJ2-7; a weak D match, TRBD1 (5 bases). CDR1 and CDR2 from the germline V gene are SEHNR and FQNEAQ (reference sequence). V was shortened by 1 base and J by 4 bases, with 5 bases between the two germline ends. This CDR3 has 12 residues. The chain's CDR3 is CASSLGQYEQYV. The CDR3 region has the DNA TGTGCCAGCAGCTTAGGACAGTACGAGCAGTACGTC.